One sample yielded the 20 T cell receptor beta chains listed below, sequenced in a study of T cells after yellow fever vaccination. TCRdb re-called the 5' RACE reads through MiXCR, storing one row per CDR3 protein. The sample lists about 120,000 distinct CDR3 sequences; roughly 8.9% were seen once. The specimen comprised CD8+ T cells sorted from PBMCs, sampled 45 days after the yellow fever booster vaccination. The receptors derive from a man aged 25-45 years who received the YFV17D yellow fever vaccine.

The chain uses TRBV28 and TRBJ2-1; 13 positions match TRBD2. With 2 bases clipped from V and 8 bases from J, the junction kept 6 bases outside the gene matches. The CDR3 length is 16 residues. Per germline, CDR1 MDHEN and CDR2 SYDVKM. CDR3: CASSLGGLAGFDEQFF. In DNA form, the CDR3 reads TGTGCCAGCAGTTTAGGGGGACTAGCGGGATTCGATGAGCAGTTCTTC.

A remark on this clonotype: An end of the junction does not agree with germline; a read error may underlie this. The rearrangement joins TRBV4-2 to TRBJ2-1; D is perhaps TRBD1 or TRBD2 (7 bases each). This CDR3 region has 12 residues. Per the germline V gene, CDR1 is LGHNA and CDR2 is YNFKEQ. The chain's CDR3 is CASSLTGREQLF. The CDR3 DNA is TGTGCCAGCAGCCTGACAGGGCGGGAGCAGCTCTTC.

This clonotype came up many times. The chain recombines TRBV28 with TRBJ2-7; TRBD2 aligns across 8 bases. Germline assignment: CDR1 MDHEN and CDR2 SYDVKM. The CDR3 runs to 13 residues. With 3 bases clipped from V and 5 bases from J, the junction kept 3 bases outside the gene matches. Written as DNA, the CDR3 is TGTGCCAGCAGTTTCAGAGCGGGAGACGAGCAGTACTTC. It yields the protein CASSFRAGDEQYF.

This clonotype was recorded at least ten times. The V and J genes are TRBV7-6 and TRBJ2-3; 12 positions match TRBD1. Germline V gene data show CDR1 as SGHVS and CDR2 as FNYEAQ. The V gene end was trimmed by 4 bases and the J gene end by 1 base; junction bases not matched to a gene: 12. The CDR3 has 19 residues. CDR3 sequence: CASSSPGQGALVGTDTQYF. Written as DNA, the CDR3 is TGTGCCAGCAGCTCACCGGGACAGGGGGCGCTTGTCGGCACAGATACGCAGTATTTT.

This clonotype was seen only a few times. V gene TRBV24-1 combines with J gene TRBJ1-1; unclear D gene. V lost 2 bases and J 10 bases, leaving 7 bases between the germline ends. The germline gives CDR1 KGHDR, CDR2 SFDVKD. This CDR3 is 11 amino acids long. CDR3 sequence reads: CATSDSSRAFF. The CDR3 bases are TGTGCCACCAGTGATTCATCTCGAGCTTTCTTT.

The table lists this clonotype with many counts. The rearrangement uses TRBV4-3 and TRBJ2-7, with D unresolved. Germline CDR1 and CDR2: LGHNA and YSLEER. The CDR3 is made up of 15 amino acids. V was pared by 0 bases and J by 3 bases, with 12 bases between. CDR3 protein: CASSQDRRHLYEQYF. The DNA of the CDR3 is TGCGCCAGCAGCCAAGATCGTCGACACCTCTACGAGCAGTACTTC.

The rearrangement links TRBV30 to TRBJ2-3; D is possibly TRBD2 (6 bases). The CDR3 runs to 15 residues. V gave up 0 bases and J gave up 4 bases, with 14 bases separating them. Germline CDR1 and CDR2: GTSNPN and SVGIG (reference sequence). The CDR3 bases are TGTGCCTGGAGTGTATTGATGGGGAGGTCAGATACGCAGTATTTT. It translates to CAWSVLMGRSDTQYF.

The J gene is TRBJ1-1, the V gene TRBV29-1, with D possibly being TRBD1 (6 bases). V lost 4 bases and J 7 bases, leaving 13 bases between the germline ends. The CDR3 contains 12 residues. Germline loops: CDR1 SQVTM, CDR2 ANQGSEA. CDR3 sequence: CSVVGGRVEAFF. CDR3 bases: TGCAGCGTTGTGGGGGGGCGCGTTGAAGCTTTCTTT.

The sample holds many counts of this clonotype. The genes are TRBV5-1 and TRBJ2-7; unclear D gene. Per germline, CDR1 SGHRS and CDR2 YFSETQ. The CDR3 extends over 14 amino acids. V was cut by 0 bases and J by 1 base, with 8 bases left in between. The CDR3 is CASSLDMGSYEQYF. CDR3 nucleotides: TGCGCCAGCAGCTTGGACATGGGGTCCTACGAGCAGTACTTC.

This clonotype has at least ten counts. The chain combines TRBV19 with TRBJ1-1, with a weak D call TRBD1 (6 bases). This CDR3 spans 16 amino acids. Between the trimmed V and J ends, which lost 6 bases and 5 bases, there was a span of 22 bases. CDR1 LNHDA and CDR2 SQIVND come from the germline V gene (reference sequence). The CDR3 protein is CASRLTNRDLGTEAFF. The CDR3, as DNA: TGTGCCAGTAGACTCACTAACAGGGACCTGGGGACTGAAGCTTTCTTT.

The sample holds many counts of this clonotype. CDR3 coding DNA: TGCAGCGTTGGGGGAACGGACACGAATAATGAAAAACTGTTTTTT. Its protein is CSVGGTDTNNEKLFF. The gene calls are TRBV29-1 and TRBJ1-4, with D possibly being TRBD1 (5 bases). CDR3 length: 15 residues. The germline CDR1 and CDR2 sequences are SQVTM and ANQGSEA. V was shortened by 4 bases and J by 4 bases, with 16 bases between the two germline ends.

This clonotype was seen many times. CDR3 bases: TGCGCCAGCAGCTTGGTGGCTAGCGGGAGCACAGATACGCAGTATTTT. Encoded protein: CASSLVASGSTDTQYF. The rearrangement joins TRBV5-1 to TRBJ2-3, with TRBD2 matching over 8 bases. The trim removed 0 bases at V and 0 bases at J, leaving 3 bases unmatched. The CDR3 runs 16 residues. CDR1 and CDR2 from the germline V gene are SGHRS and YFSETQ.

A word on this clonotype: This may be a read error, as it is one base from a much larger clone. The chain has TRBV20-1 and TRBJ2-3; no clear D. The CDR3 totals 12 residues. Germline V gives CDR1 DFQATT, CDR2 SNEGSKA (reference sequence). The germline V and J ends were trimmed by 5 bases and 8 bases, with 14 bases remaining between them. CDR3 nucleotides: TGCAGTGCTCAACCGCCTCCAGGTACGCAGTATTTT. Translating gives CSAQPPPGTQYF.

This clonotype was found many times. In nucleotides, the CDR3 is TGTGCCAGCAGCTGGGACAGGCGTTCCTACGAGCAGTACTTC. As protein: CASSWDRRSYEQYF. The chain has TRBV7-9 and TRBJ2-7, with 8 bases that match TRBD1. This CDR3 has 14 residues. The trim removed 4 bases at V and 1 base at J, leaving 3 bases unmatched. Germline CDR1 reads SEHNR; CDR2 reads FQNEAQ (reference sequence).

This clonotype was counted at least ten times. The V call is TRBV5-6, the J call TRBJ2-2; 10 positions agree with TRBD2. Losses at the gene ends were 1 base for V and 5 bases for J; bases not matched to a gene: 5. This CDR3 region has 16 residues. Germline lookup yields CDR1 SGHDT and CDR2 YYEEEE. The CDR3: CASSLLLAGVTGELFF. The DNA of the CDR3 is TGTGCCAGCAGCTTGCTTCTAGCGGGAGTTACCGGGGAGCTGTTTTTT. The entire variable domain, with the rest obtained from reference TRBV5-6 and TRBJ2-2, is as follows: DAGVTQSPTHLIKTRGQQVTLRCSPKSGHDTVSWYQQALGQGPQFIFQYYEEEERQRGNFPDRFSGHQFPNYSSELNVNALLLGDSALYLCASSLLLAGVTGELFFGEGSRLTVL.

The rearrangement uses TRBV7-6 and TRBJ1-4, with D hard to call. The ends were cut back, 4 bases at V and 0 bases at J, with 6 bases in the middle. Germline V gives CDR1 SGHVS, CDR2 FNYEAQ. The CDR3 loop spans 14 amino acids. The CDR3 reads CASSYNPTNEKLFF. The CDR3 DNA is TGTGCCAGCAGCTACAACCCAACTAATGAAAAACTGTTTTTT.

At least ten counts were recorded for this clonotype. The V call is TRBV5-1, the J call TRBJ2-7; 7 nucleotides line up with TRBD1. Trimming removed 7 bases from V and 1 base from J; junction bases left unmatched: 5. CDR3 size: 13 residues. Germline CDR1 SGHRS, CDR2 YFSETQ. The CDR3 nucleotides read TGCGCCAGCCACCCGGGACAGTCCTACGAGCAGTACTTC. Encoded protein: CASHPGQSYEQYF.

This clonotype was detected ten times or more. This chain connects TRBV4-2 to TRBJ1-1, with TRBD1 identical over 9 bases. V lost 1 base and J lost 11; bases outside the gene matches: 2. Germline lookup yields CDR1 LGHNA and CDR2 YNFKEQ. The CDR3 extends over 12 amino acids. Here the CDR3 DNA reads TGTGCCAGCAGCCAAGGGACAGGGGACGCTTTCTTT. This encodes CASSQGTGDAFF.

This clonotype occurred many times. The chain combines TRBV7-8 with TRBJ2-3; D possibly corresponds to TRBD2 (5 bases). The CDR3 loop spans 14 amino acids. With 0 bases removed from V and 2 bases from J, the gap between germline ends came to 6 bases. The germline gives CDR1 SGHVS, CDR2 FQNEAQ. The CDR3 sequence: CASSLASDTDTQYF. The DNA of the CDR3 is TGTGCCAGCAGCTTAGCTAGCGACACAGATACGCAGTATTTT.

V and J are TRBV30 and TRBJ2-7; 8 positions match TRBD1. Trimming took 4 bases from V and 4 from J; bases not matched to a gene: 9. This CDR3 is 14 amino acids long. Germline V CDR1 and CDR2: GTSNPN, SVGIG (reference sequence). CDR3 region: CAWNNGQGGYEQYF. The CDR3 region has the DNA TGTGCCTGGAATAATGGACAGGGAGGTTACGAGCAGTACTTC.